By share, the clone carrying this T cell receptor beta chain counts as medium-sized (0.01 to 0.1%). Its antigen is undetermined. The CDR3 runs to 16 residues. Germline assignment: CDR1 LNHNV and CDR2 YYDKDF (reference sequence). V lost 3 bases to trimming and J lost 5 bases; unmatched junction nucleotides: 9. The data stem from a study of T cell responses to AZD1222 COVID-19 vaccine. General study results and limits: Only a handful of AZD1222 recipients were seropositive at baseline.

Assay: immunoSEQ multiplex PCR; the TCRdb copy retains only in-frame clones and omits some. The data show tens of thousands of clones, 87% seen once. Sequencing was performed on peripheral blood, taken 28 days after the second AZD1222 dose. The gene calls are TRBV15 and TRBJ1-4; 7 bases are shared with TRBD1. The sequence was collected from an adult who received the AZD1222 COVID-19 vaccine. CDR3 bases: TGTGCCACCAGCAGCTCGTGGGGACAGCCGAATGAAAAACTGTTTTTT. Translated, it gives CATSSSWGQPNEKLFF.